This T cell receptor (beta chain) was recorded in a study of cytomegalovirus exposure and HLA in healthy donors. Broader study findings: Productive rates of about 90% or about 30% were seen for most TCR beta V segments in an earlier analysis.

This clone appeared once. The antigen remains undetermined. Primers for the PCR totalled 60 Vbeta and 13 Jbeta. Sequencing used immunoSEQ multiplex PCR; TCRdb keeps in-frame clones, though not all of them. The sample lists around 200,000 clones, over 75% seen once, with 6.3% in the top ten. The CDR3 contains 15 residues. The J segment lost 1 base and the V segment lost 3 bases, leaving 2 bases of the junction unmatched. Germline V CDR1 and CDR2: SGDLS, YYNGEE. Each donor was nominally healthy when sampled (though unrecorded immune exposures were likely). The sequence came from a man aged 35 to 55 in good health and CMV-seropositive. The J gene is TRBJ2-7, the V gene TRBV9; 12 bases align to TRBD1. What was sequenced was PBMCs. CDR3 protein: CASSEGQGASYEQYF. The DNA for the CDR3 is TGTGCCAGCAGCGAGGGACAGGGGGCTTCCTACGAGCAGTACTTC.